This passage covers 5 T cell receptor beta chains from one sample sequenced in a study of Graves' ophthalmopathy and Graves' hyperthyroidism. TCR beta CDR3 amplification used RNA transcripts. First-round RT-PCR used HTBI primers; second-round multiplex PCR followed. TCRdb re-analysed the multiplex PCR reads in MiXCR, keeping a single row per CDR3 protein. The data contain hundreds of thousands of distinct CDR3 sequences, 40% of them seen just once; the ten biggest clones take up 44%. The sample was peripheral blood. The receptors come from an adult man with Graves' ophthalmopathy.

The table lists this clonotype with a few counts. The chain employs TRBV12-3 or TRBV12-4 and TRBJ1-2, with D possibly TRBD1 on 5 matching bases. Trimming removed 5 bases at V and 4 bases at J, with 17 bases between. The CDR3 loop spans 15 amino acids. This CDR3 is CASSTRRQGLYGYTF. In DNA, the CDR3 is TGTGCCAGCAGTACTCGACGGCAGGGCCTCTATGGCTACACCTTC.

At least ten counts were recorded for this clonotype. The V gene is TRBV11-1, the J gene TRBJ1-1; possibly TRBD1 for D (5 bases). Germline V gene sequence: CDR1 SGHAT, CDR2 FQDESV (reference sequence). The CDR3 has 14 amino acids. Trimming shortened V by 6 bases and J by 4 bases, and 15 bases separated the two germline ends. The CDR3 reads CASRGRAGGTEAFF. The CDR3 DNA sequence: TGTGCCAGCAGAGGAAGGGCGGGGGGCACTGAAGCTTTCTTT.

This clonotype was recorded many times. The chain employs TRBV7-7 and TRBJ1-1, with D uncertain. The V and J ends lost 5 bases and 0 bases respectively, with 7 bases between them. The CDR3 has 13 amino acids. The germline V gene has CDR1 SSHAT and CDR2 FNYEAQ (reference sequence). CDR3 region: CASSITMNTEAFF. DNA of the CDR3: TGTGCCAGCAGCATAACTATGAACACTGAAGCTTTCTTT.

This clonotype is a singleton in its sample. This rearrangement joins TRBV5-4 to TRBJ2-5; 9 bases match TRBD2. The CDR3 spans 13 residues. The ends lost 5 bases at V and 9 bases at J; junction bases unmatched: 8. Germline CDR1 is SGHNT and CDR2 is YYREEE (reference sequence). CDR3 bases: TGTGCCAGCAGGTCAGGTCGCGGGAGGGCCCAGTACTTC. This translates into CASRSGRGRAQYF.

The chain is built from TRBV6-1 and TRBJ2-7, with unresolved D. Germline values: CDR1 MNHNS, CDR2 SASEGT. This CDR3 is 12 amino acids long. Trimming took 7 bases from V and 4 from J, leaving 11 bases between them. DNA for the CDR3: TGTGCCAGCACCGCAACCCTATACGAGCAGTACTTC. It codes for CASTATLYEQYF.